This T cell receptor beta chain was captured by sequencing in a study of blood T cell repertoires in COVID-19. Study-level background: Sites across the United States, Italy and Spain contributed samples from acute and convalescent COVID-19. Sources were T cells, B-cell-depleted T cells, or PBMCs; the material itself was cDNA or gDNA.

In germline, CDR1 is KGHSH, CDR2 LQKENI. The CDR3 runs to 15 residues. Trimming took off 1 base at V and 3 bases at J, with 10 bases between the two ends. Recruitment covered about two dozen US areas and drew participants whose ages spanned roughly 18 to 100 years. Data came from immunoSEQ multiplex PCR; TCRdb stores just in-frame clones and leaves some out. Among around 280,000 clones, 89% were seen once, and the ten largest hold 1.7%. The clonotype was recovered from a woman aged 35 to 49 who had recovered from COVID-19. The genes are TRBV18 and TRBJ1-3, with D hard to call. Source material: PBMCs or T cells enriched from blood (not recorded which). In nucleotides, the CDR3 is TGTGCCAGCTCACCACGCACGGGGAATGGAAACACCATATATTTT. Encoded protein: CASSPRTGNGNTIYF.